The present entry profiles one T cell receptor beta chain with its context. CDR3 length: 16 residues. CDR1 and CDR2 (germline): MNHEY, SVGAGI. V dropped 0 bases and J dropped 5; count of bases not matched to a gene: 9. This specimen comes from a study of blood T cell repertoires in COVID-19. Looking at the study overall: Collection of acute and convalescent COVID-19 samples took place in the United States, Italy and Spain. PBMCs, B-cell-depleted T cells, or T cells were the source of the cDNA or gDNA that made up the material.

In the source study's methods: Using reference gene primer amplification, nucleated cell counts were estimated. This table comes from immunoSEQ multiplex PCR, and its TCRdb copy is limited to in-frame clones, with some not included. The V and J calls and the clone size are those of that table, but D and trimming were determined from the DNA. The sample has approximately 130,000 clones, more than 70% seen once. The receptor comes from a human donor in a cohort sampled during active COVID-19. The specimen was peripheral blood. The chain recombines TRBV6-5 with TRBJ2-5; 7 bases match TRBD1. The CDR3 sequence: CASSYSEGGFWETQYF. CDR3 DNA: TGTGCCAGCAGTTACTCGGAAGGGGGCTTCTGGGAGACCCAGTACTTC.